This TCR beta chain appears in the sequencing data of a study of cytotoxic CD8 clonotypes in ibrutinib-treated CLL. General observations from the study: Clonality at baseline surpassed age-matched healthy donors and tracked circulating CD8+ T-cell counts.

The CDR3 sequence is 15 residues long. V lost 1 base, J lost 4 bases, and 8 bases stayed unmatched. For this clone: Antigen: not known.

The protocol was immunoSEQ multiplex PCR, while the TCRdb copy is restricted to in-frame clones and leaves out a portion. The sample holds roughly 250,000 clones, 70% seen once. The source is a human donor with chronic lymphocytic leukemia. The input for sequencing was PBMCs, taken after 24 months of ibrutinib treatment. This chain links TRBV5-3 with TRBJ2-7; 7 nucleotides match TRBD2. TRBV5-3 is annotated as an ORF whose role is uncertain. The CDR3 bases are TGTGCCAGAAGCTTGCGGCCTAGCGGATTTTACGAGCAGTACTTC. Its translation is CARSLRPSGFYEQYF.